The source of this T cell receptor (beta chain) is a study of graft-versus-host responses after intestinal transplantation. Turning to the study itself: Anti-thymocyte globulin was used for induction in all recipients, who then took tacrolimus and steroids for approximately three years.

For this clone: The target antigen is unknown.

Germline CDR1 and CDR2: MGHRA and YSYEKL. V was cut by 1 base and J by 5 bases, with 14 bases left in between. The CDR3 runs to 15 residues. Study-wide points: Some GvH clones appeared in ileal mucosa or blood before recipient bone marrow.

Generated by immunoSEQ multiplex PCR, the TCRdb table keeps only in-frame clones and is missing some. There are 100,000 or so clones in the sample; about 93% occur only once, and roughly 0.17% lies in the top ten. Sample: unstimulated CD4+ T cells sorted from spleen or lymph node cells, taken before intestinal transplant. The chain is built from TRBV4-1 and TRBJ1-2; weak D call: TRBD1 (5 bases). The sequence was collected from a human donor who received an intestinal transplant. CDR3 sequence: CASSQGPGGGYGYTF. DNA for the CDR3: TGCGCCAGCAGCCAAGGGCCGGGGGGTGGATATGGCTACACCTTC.